The 2 T cell receptor beta chains presented below share a single source sample, sequenced in a study of post-analysis software for immune sequencing data. cDNA libraries for TCR beta contained unique molecular identifiers. Each CDR3 protein is one row after TCRdb ran MiXCR on the PCR reads. The sample has approximately 770,000 distinct CDR3 sequences, around 46% seen once. Antigens of these TCRs are unknown. The study, taken as a whole, reports: The study found TRBV5-6, TRBV5-1 and TRBV20-1 among 4 or 5 TRBV segments more frequent in patients than controls.

Sequenced sample: blood. These receptors were collected from a girl aged 10 to 17 with multiple sclerosis.

This chain links TRBV15 with TRBJ2-7; TRBD2 matches at 7 bases. This CDR3 region has 15 residues. The germline CDR1 and CDR2 sequences are LNHNV and YYDKDF (reference sequence). The trim removed 0 bases at V and 4 bases at J, leaving 6 bases unmatched. CDR3 amino acids: CATSRDGAGEYEQYF. The CDR3 region has the DNA TGTGCCACCAGCAGAGATGGGGCGGGAGAGTACGAGCAGTACTTC.

In this sample, this clonotype turned up a few times. This chain joins TRBV6-5 and TRBJ2-7; 8 nucleotides agree with TRBD1. The germline V gene encodes CDR1 MNHEY and CDR2 SVGAGI. V dropped 5 bases and J dropped 2; count of bases not matched to a gene: 8. This CDR3 has 15 residues. CDR3 loop: CASSTRGTGAYEQYF. The CDR3 DNA sequence: TGTGCCAGCAGTACCCGAGGGACAGGAGCCTACGAGCAGTACTTC.